The T cell receptor beta chain described here comes from a study of cytomegalovirus exposure and HLA in healthy donors. Study-wide background: An earlier analysis found 95 million to 140 million unique TCR beta sequences from about 190 million T cells.

This clone is a singleton in its sample. Its antigen remains unknown. This CDR3 is also generated by other DNA sequences in the sample. PCR was performed using 60 Vbeta and 13 Jbeta primers. This table comes from immunoSEQ multiplex PCR, and its TCRdb copy is limited to in-frame clones, with some not included. Found here are roughly 190,000 clones, 81% of them singletons; the top ten hold approximately 3.8%. Findings of the study overall: CMV serostatus was the sole immune exposure data available. In a later analysis, V- and J-gene trimming of beta chains associated with a DCLRE1C missense variant, replicated independently. In a later analysis, at a false discovery rate of 0.05, 15,000 to 20,000 TCR beta sequences were associated with HLA alleles.

The sequence derives from a man aged 50 or older in good health and CMV-seronegative. Sequencing was carried out using PBMCs.

CDR3 region: CASSLDRETQYF. For the CDR3, the DNA is TGTGCCAGCAGCTTAGATCGGGAGACCCAGTACTTC. The V call is TRBV7-2, the J call TRBJ2-5; D is undetermined. Germline values: CDR1 SGHTA, CDR2 FQGNSA. Trimming cost V 1 base and J 5 bases, with 5 bases left between them. The CDR3 consists of 12 residues.